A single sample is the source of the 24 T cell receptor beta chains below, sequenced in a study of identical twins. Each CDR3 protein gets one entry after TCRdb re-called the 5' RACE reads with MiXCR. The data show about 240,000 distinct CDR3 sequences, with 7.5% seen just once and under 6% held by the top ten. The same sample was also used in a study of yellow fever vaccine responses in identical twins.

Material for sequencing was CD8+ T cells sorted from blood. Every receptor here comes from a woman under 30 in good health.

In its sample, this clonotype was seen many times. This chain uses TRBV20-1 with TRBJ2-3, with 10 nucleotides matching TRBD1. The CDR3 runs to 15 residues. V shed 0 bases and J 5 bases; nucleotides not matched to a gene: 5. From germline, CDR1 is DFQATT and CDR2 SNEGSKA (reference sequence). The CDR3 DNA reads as TGCAGTGCTAGAGACCCAGACAGGGGGCGAGATACGCAGTATTTT. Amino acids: CSARDPDRGRDTQYF.

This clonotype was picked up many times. CDR3 coding DNA: TGCAGCGACCTAGGGACGAGCCTTGAGGAGACCCAGTACTTC. This sequence encodes CSDLGTSLEETQYF. The chain has TRBV29-1 and TRBJ2-5; tentatively, D is TRBD1 or TRBD2 (5 bases each). Germline V CDR1 and CDR2: SQVTM, ANQGSEA. Trimming removed 7 bases from V and 5 bases from J, with 20 bases in between. The CDR3 runs to 14 residues.

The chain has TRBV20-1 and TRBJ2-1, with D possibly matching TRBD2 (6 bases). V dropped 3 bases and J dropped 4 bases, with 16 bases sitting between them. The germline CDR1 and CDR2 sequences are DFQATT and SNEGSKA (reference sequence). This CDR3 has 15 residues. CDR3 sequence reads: CSARDGTADYNEQFF. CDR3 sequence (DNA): TGCAGTGCTAGGGACGGGACTGCAGATTACAATGAGCAGTTCTTC.

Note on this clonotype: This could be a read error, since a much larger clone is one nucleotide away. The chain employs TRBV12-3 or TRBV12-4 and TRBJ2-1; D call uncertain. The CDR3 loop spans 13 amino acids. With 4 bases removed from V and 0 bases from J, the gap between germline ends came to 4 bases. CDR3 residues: CASSWVSYNEQFF. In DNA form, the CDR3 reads TGTGCCAGCAGTTGGGTCTCCTACAATGAGCAGTTCTTC.

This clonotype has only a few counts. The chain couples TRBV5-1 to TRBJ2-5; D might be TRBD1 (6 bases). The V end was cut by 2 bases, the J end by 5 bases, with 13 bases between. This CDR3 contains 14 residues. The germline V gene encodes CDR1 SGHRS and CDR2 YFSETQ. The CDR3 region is CASSLSQGGETQYF. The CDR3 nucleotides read TGCGCCAGCAGCTTATCACAGGGCGGGGAGACCCAGTACTTC.

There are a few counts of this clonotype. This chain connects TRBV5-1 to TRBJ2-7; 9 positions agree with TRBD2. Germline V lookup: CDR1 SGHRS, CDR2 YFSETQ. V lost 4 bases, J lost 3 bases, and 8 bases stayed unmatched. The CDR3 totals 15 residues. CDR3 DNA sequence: TGCGCCAGCAGCCCGGCGGGAGGGGGAGTCTACGAGCAGTACTTC. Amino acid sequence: CASSPAGGGVYEQYF.

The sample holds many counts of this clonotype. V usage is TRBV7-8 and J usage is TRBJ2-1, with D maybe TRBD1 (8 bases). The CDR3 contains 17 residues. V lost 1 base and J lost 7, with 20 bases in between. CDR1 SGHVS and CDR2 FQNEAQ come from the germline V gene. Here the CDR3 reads CASSLGSGTGLMNEQFF. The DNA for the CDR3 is TGTGCCAGCAGCTTAGGCAGCGGGACAGGATTGATGAATGAGCAGTTCTTC.

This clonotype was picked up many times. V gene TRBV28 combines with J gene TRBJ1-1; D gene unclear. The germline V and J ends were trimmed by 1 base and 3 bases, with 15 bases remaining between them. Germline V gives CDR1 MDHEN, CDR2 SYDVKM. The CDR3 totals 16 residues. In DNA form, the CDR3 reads TGTGCCAGCAGTTTATATCGCAGAAAGGATGACACTGAAGCTTTCTTT. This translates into CASSLYRRKDDTEAFF.

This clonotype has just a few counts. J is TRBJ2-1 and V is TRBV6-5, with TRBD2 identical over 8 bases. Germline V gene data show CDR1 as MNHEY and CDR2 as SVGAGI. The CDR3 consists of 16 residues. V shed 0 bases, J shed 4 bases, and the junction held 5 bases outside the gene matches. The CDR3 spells CASSYSSGSPYNEQFF. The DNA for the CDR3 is TGTGCCAGCAGTTACTCGAGCGGGAGTCCTTACAATGAGCAGTTCTTC.

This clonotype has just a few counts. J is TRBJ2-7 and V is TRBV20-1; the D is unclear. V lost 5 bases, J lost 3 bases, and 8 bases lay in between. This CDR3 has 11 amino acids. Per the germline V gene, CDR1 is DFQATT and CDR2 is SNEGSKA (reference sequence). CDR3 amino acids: CSASNIYEQYV. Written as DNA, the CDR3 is TGCAGTGCTTCTAACATCTACGAGCAGTACGTC.

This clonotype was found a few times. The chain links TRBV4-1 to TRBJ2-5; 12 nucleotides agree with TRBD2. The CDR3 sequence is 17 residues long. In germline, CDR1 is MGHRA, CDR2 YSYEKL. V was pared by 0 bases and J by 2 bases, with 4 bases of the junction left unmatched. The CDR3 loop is CASSQEPLAGGQETQYF. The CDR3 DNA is TGCGCCAGCAGCCAAGAACCGCTAGCGGGGGGGCAAGAGACCCAGTACTTC.

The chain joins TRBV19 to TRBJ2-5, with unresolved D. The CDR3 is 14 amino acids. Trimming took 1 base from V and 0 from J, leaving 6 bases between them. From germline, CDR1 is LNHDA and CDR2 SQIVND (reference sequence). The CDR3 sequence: CASSIGMYQETQYF. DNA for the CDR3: TGTGCCAGTAGTATAGGGATGTACCAAGAGACCCAGTACTTC.

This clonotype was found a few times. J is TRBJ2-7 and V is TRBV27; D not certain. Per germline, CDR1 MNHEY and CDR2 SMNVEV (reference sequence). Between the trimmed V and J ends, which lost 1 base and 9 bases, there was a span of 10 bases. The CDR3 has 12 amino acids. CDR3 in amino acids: CASSLYSRGQYF. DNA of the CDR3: TGTGCCAGCAGTTTATATAGCCGTGGGCAGTACTTC.

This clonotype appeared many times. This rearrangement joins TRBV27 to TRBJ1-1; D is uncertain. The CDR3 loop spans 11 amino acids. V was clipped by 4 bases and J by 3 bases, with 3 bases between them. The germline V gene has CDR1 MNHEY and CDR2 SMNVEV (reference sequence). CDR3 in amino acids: CASSSHTEAFF. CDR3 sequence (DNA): TGTGCCAGCAGTTCCCACACTGAAGCTTTCTTT.

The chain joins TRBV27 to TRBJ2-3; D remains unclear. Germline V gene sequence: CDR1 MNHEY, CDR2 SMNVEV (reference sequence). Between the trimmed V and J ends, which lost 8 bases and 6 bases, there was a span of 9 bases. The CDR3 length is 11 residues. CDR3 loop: CASGWADTQYF. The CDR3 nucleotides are TGTGCCAGCGGGTGGGCGGATACGCAGTATTTT.

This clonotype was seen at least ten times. The CDR3 here is CASSLDTYEQYF. The DNA for the CDR3 is TGCGCCAGCAGTCTTGATACCTACGAGCAGTACTTC. The chain uses TRBV5-1 and TRBJ2-7; D remains ambiguous. Per germline, CDR1 SGHRS and CDR2 YFSETQ. CDR3 length: 12 residues. V was cut by 5 bases and J by 2 bases, with 8 bases left in between.

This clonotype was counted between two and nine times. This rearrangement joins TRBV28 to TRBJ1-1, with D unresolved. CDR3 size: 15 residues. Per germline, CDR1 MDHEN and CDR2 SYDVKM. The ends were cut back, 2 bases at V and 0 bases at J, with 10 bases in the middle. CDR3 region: CASSLPGEMNTEAFF. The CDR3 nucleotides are TGTGCCAGCAGTTTACCCGGCGAGATGAACACTGAAGCTTTCTTT.

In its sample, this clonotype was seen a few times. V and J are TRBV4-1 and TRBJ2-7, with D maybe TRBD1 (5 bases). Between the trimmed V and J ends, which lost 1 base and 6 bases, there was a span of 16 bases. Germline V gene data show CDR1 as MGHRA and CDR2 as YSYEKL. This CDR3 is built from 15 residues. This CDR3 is CASSQGVTDPREQYF. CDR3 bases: TGCGCCAGCAGCCAAGGAGTGACAGACCCTCGCGAGCAGTACTTC.

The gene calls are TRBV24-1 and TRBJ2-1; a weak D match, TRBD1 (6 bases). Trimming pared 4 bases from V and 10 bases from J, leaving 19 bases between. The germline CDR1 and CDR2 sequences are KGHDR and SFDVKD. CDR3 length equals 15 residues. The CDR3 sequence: CATSEPSRGKVEQFF. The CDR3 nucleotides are TGTGCCACCAGTGAACCGTCGAGGGGGAAGGTCGAGCAGTTCTTC.

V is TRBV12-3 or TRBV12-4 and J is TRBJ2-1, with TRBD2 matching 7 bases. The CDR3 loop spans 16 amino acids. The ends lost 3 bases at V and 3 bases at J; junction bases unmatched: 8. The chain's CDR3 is CASSLRWEGIYNEQFF. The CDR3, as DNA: TGTGCCAGCAGTTTGCGGTGGGAGGGCATCTACAATGAGCAGTTCTTC.

CDR3: CASSLRTSGGPNTGELFF. CDR3 coding DNA: TGTGCCAGCAGCTTACGGACTAGCGGGGGGCCGAACACCGGGGAGCTGTTTTTT. The chain employs TRBV11-2 and TRBJ2-2; TRBD2 agrees at 14 bases. Germline lookup yields CDR1 SGHAT and CDR2 FQNNGV. CDR3 length: 18 amino acids. Losses at the gene ends were 2 bases for V and 0 bases for J; bases not matched to a gene: 2.

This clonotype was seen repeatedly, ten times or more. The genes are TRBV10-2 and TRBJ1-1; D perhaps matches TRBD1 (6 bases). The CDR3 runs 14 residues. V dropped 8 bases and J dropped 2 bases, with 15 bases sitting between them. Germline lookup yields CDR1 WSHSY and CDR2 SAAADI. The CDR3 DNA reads TGCGCCAGCCCCGAGGGGGTAACAAACACTGAAGCTTTCTTT. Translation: CASPEGVTNTEAFF.

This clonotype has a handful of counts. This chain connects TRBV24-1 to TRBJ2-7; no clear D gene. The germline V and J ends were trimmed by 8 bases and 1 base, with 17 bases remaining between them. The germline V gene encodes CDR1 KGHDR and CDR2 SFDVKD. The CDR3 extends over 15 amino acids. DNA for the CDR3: TGTGCCACCAATCCGTCCAGGCCACAATCCTACGAGCAGTACGTC. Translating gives CATNPSRPQSYEQYV.

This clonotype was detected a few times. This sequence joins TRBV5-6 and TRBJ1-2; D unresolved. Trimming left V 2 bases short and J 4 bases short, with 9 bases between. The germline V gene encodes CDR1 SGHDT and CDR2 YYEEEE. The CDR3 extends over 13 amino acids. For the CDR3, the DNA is TGTGCCAGCAGCTTTACCCCCCCCTATGGCTACACCTTC. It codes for CASSFTPPYGYTF.